At least ten counts were recorded for the clone carrying this TCR beta chain. Its specificity is not known. The trim removed 7 bases at V and 8 bases at J, leaving 10 bases unmatched. This CDR3 is built from 15 residues. Germline V gene lookup returns CDR1 WNHNN and CDR2 SYGVQD (reference sequence). This sample was included in a study of naive and memory T cell subsets. The beta constant-region primer was an equimolar mix of two oligonucleotides covering TRBC1 and TRBC2. From the UMI-ligation and nested PCR reads, TCRdb called clonotypes with MiXCR, one entry per CDR3 protein. The sample shows about 85,000 distinct CDR3 sequences, around 13% of them seen only once. Study-level findings and limits: Over 90% of naive TCR sequences appeared only once after error correction, unlike memory subsets. Findings for naive and memory subsets could not be checked against ground truth.

The source is a human donor in good health. The chain has TRBV10-1 and TRBJ2-1; 11 nucleotides agree with TRBD2. Sequenced material: central memory CD4+ T cells from blood. CDR3 DNA: TGCGCCAGCACCAAGGGACTAGCGGATGGAGATGAGCAGTTCTTC. This encodes CASTKGLADGDEQFF.